The rows below give T cell receptor beta chains drawn from one sample of a study of T-cell reconstitution after alpha-beta-depleted transplantation in children. TCRdb independently ran MiXCR on the PCR reads; one entry per CDR3 protein. The sample carries 200,000 to 250,000 distinct CDR3 sequences, 20% to 30% recorded once. Here the sequenced sample was PBMCs, mostly from graft donor cells, taken 360 days after TCRalphabeta/CD19-depleted stem cell transplant. The receptor source for this set is a female patient under 10 years old who had a stem cell transplant for congenital amegakaryocytic thrombocytopenia, so the T cells may come from the graft donor. Both conserved end residues are part of each CDR3. The D gene is left open where the match is weak. Clone size is not always given. Where it is, it says once, few, many or a class for expanded clones.

>-|TRBJ2-5|TRBD2|TRBV18
TGTGCCAGCTCACACGGGACTAGCGGGGGCCAAGAGACCCAGTACTTC
CASSHGTSGGQETQYF
>-|TRBJ1-2|-|TRBV12-3/TRBV12-4
TGTGCCAGCAGCCCCGTGGGATCGGGTGGCTACACCTTC
CASSPVGSGGYTF
>many|TRBJ1-1|-|TRBV12-3/TRBV12-4
TGTGCCAGCAGTTTCTGGAACACTGAAGCTTTCTTT
CASSFWNTEAFF
>few|TRBJ2-3|TRBD1|TRBV3-1
TGTGCCAGCAGCTCCCGACAGGGGCCAGATACGCAGTATTTT
CASSSRQGPDTQYF
>-|TRBJ2-1|-|TRBV2
TGTGCCAGCATATTTGGTGATTCCTACAATGAGCAGTTCTTC
CASIFGDSYNEQFF
>few|TRBJ2-7|-|TRBV24-1
TGTGCCACCAGTGATACCCTGGACGGAGATTACGAGCAGTACTTC
CATSDTLDGDYEQYF
>-|TRBJ2-5|-|TRBV5-5
TGTGCCAGCAGCTTAGCTCATCCTGAGACCCAGTACTTC
CASSLAHPETQYF
>many|TRBJ2-4|TRBD2|TRBV20-1
TGCAGTGCTAGAGATGCCGGGACTAGCGCGAAAAACATTCAGTACTTC
CSARDAGTSAKNIQYF
>few|TRBJ2-7|-|TRBV2
TGTGCCAGCAGTGCGACCGGGACTCCAACTGCCTACGAGCAGTACTTC
CASSATGTPTAYEQYF
>few|TRBJ2-3|TRBD2|TRBV11-3
TGTGCCAGCAGCTTAGGACCTCGGCTAGCGGGATTTGGATACCGTAGCACAGATACGCAGTATTTT
CASSLGPRLAGFGYRSTDTQYF
>-|TRBJ2-7|-|TRBV5-1
TGCGCCAGCAGAACGGTGGCAGGGAAGGACGAGCAGTACTTC
CASRTVAGKDEQYF
>-|TRBJ1-1|-|TRBV10-2
TGCGCCAGCAGTGGGCAGGGGATTGAAGCTTTCTTT
CASSGQGIEAFF
>-|TRBJ2-5|-|TRBV18
TGTGCCAGCTCACCCCCTGCACAAATGGAGACCCAGTACTTC
CASSPPAQMETQYF
>-|TRBJ2-5|TRBD1|TRBV5-1
TGCGCCAGCAGCTCTGGACAGGGGACGCAGACCCAGTACTTC
CASSSGQGTQTQYF
>-|TRBJ1-1|TRBD1|TRBV12-3/TRBV12-4
TGTGCCAGCAGTCCGGGACAGGGTCGGCCCACTGAAGCTTTCTTT
CASSPGQGRPTEAFF
>few|TRBJ2-5|-|TRBV5-1
TGCGCCAGCAGCTTGACTAGTTTGGGCCAAGAGACCCAGTACTTC
CASSLTSLGQETQYF
>few|TRBJ2-3|-|TRBV4-2
TGTGCCAGCAGCCAAGTGGGAGGGGGTACGCAGTATTTT
CASSQVGGGTQYF
>few|TRBJ1-2|-|TRBV12-3/TRBV12-4
TGTGCCAGCAGTCCCTCAGGGGACGGTGGGGGCTACACCTTC
CASSPSGDGGGYTF
>few|TRBJ1-2|-|TRBV20-1
TGCAGTGCTGAACAGGGAACCCATGGCTACACCTTC
CSAEQGTHGYTF
>few|TRBJ2-6|-|TRBV3-1
TGTGCCAGCAGCCTGGACTCTGGGGCCAACGTCCTGACTTTC
CASSLDSGANVLTF
>few|TRBJ1-1|-|TRBV12-3/TRBV12-4
TGTGCCAGCAGTTTAGCGGTCAGGGTCACTGAAGCTTTCTTT
CASSLAVRVTEAFF
>-|TRBJ2-7|TRBD1|TRBV10-1
TGCGCCAGCAGCAGGGACAGGGAGGACGAGCAGTACTTC
CASSRDREDEQYF
>few|TRBJ2-7|-|TRBV3-1
TGTGCCAGCAGCCACCTAAAGGATCCAGCTACCTACGAGCAGTACTTC
CASSHLKDPATYEQYF
>-|TRBJ1-3|TRBD1|TRBV30
TGTGCCTGGAATACAGGGGAAAGAAACACCATATATTTT
CAWNTGERNTIYF
>-|TRBJ1-4|TRBD1|TRBV12-3/TRBV12-4
TGTGCCAGCAGCGCTGACAGGGGGCATGAAAAACTGTTTTTT
CASSADRGHEKLFF